The 15 T cell receptor beta chains given below trace back to one sample, sequenced in a study of CD8 T cells in ankylosing spondylitis. Notes on the study in general: Ankylosing spondylitis blood appeared to carry a characteristic TCR beta motif of roughly eight highly homologous variants.

Antigen specificity for these receptors is unknown. TCRdb processed the 5' RACE reads anew with MiXCR; each CDR3 protein has one entry. The data show 800,000 to 900,000 distinct CDR3 sequences, 10% to 15% seen once. The sample taken for sequencing was blood, either unsorted or a sorted T cell fraction (not recorded which). All receptors come from a male donor with ankylosing spondylitis.

This clonotype was picked up many times. The junction does not match germline at one end; this may be a read error. The chain couples TRBV5-1 to TRBJ2-1; D is possibly TRBD2 (7 bases). CDR3 length: 14 amino acids. Germline CDR1 SGHRS, CDR2 YFSETQ. CDR3: CASSTSTGAGALLF. CDR3 nucleotides: TGCGCCAGCAGCACATCGACAGGCGCGGGAGCTCTACTCTTC. The entire variable domain, with the rest obtained from reference TRBV5-1 and TRBJ2-1, is as follows: KAGVTQTPRYLIKTRGQQVTLSCSPISGHRSVSWYQQTPGQGLQFLFEYFSETQRNKGNFPGRFSGRQFSNSRSEMNVSTLELGDSALYLCASSTSTGAGALLFGPGTRLTVL.

In this sample, this clonotype turned up a few times. The chain recombines TRBV29-1 with TRBJ2-5, with D perhaps given as TRBD1 or TRBD2 (6 bases each). With 5 bases removed from V and 5 bases from J, the gap between germline ends came to 15 bases. The CDR3 loop spans 13 amino acids. Germline-derived CDR1 and CDR2 are SQVTM and ANQGSEA. The CDR3 sequence: CSVIRGAGETQYF. The CDR3 DNA sequence: TGCAGCGTTATCAGGGGCGCGGGGGAGACCCAGTACTTC.

At least ten counts were recorded for this clonotype. The chain has TRBV7-2 and TRBJ1-5; D ambiguous. The ends were cut back, 1 base at V and 7 bases at J, with 8 bases in the middle. This CDR3 has 13 residues. Germline CDR1 is SGHTA and CDR2 is FQGNSA. The CDR3 protein is CASSLGRAQPQHF. CDR3 bases: TGTGCCAGCAGCTTAGGACGAGCCCAGCCCCAGCATTTT.

The rearrangement joins TRBV7-2 to TRBJ2-7; 8 nucleotides agree with TRBD2. V gave up 4 bases and J gave up 5 bases; unmatched junction bases: 10. The CDR3 runs to 15 residues. Germline loops: CDR1 SGHTA, CDR2 FQGNSA. The CDR3 nucleotides read TGTGCCAGCAGCTCCCGGGGTAGCGGGATCAACGAGCAGTACTTC. It specifies CASSSRGSGINEQYF.

This clonotype was counted at least ten times. The genes are TRBV29-1 and TRBJ2-7, with TRBD1 matching over 10 bases. The CDR3 has 14 amino acids. V shed 6 bases, J shed 2 bases, and the junction held 7 bases outside the gene matches. The V gene's germline CDR1 is SQVTM and CDR2 ANQGSEA. DNA of the CDR3: TGCAGCGTGCGGGGACAGGGGTCCCCCTACGAGCAGTACTTC. It translates to CSVRGQGSPYEQYF.

The J gene is TRBJ1-2, the V gene TRBV5-1, with 8 nucleotides matching TRBD1. There are 15 residues in the CDR3. From germline, CDR1 is SGHRS and CDR2 YFSETQ. Trimming at V came to 4 bases and at J to 0 bases, leaving 5 bases not matched to a gene. The CDR3 spells CASSGGQGANYGYTF. The CDR3 DNA reads TGCGCCAGCAGCGGTGGACAGGGAGCTAACTATGGCTACACCTTC.

In its sample, this clonotype was seen a few times. J is TRBJ1-1 and V is TRBV20-1; D ambiguous. The CDR3 totals 13 residues. Germline V gene lookup returns CDR1 DFQATT and CDR2 SNEGSKA (reference sequence). With 7 bases removed from V and 5 bases from J, the gap between germline ends came to 17 bases. The CDR3 loop reads CSDAPPQWTEAFF. The CDR3 DNA sequence: TGCAGTGATGCACCCCCCCAGTGGACTGAAGCTTTCTTT.

The chain combines TRBV7-3 with TRBJ2-2, with D uncertain. The CDR3 sequence is 14 residues long. Germline V CDR1 and CDR2: SGHTA, FQGTGA. The V gene lost 3 bases and the J gene lost 0 bases, with 5 bases spanning the gap. As DNA, the CDR3 is TGTGCCAGCAGCTTCACGTCGAACACCGGGGAGCTGTTTTTT. This sequence encodes CASSFTSNTGELFF.

The chain carries TRBV21-1 and TRBJ2-4; the listed D gene, TRBD2, was not tested against the DNA. TRBV21-1 is a known pseudogene. The CDR3 has 16 residues. This CDR3 is CASSWDGRKDKNIQYF. In nucleotides, the CDR3 is TGTGCCAGCAGTTGGGACGGGAGGAAGGACAAAAACATTCAGTACTTC.

This clonotype was observed a handful of times. V is TRBV5-1 and J is TRBJ2-1, with 11 bases that match TRBD2. The germline CDR1 and CDR2 sequences are SGHRS and YFSETQ. The CDR3 consists of 15 residues. With V trimmed by 4 bases and J by 8 bases, 8 bases remained unmatched. DNA for the CDR3: TGCGCCAGCAGCCTTAGCGGGAGGGCCCTCGATGAGCAGTTCTTC. Amino acid sequence: CASSLSGRALDEQFF.

Ten or more counts support this clonotype. This chain joins TRBV10-3 and TRBJ2-5; the match to TRBD1 covers 7 bases. The J segment lost 1 base and the V segment lost 11 bases, leaving 10 bases of the junction unmatched. Germline V gene lookup returns CDR1 ENHRY and CDR2 SYGVKD. This CDR3 comprises 14 residues. In nucleotides, the CDR3 is TGTGCCGTCACCAGGGACAGTACCCAAGAGACCCAGTACTTC. Amino acid sequence: CAVTRDSTQETQYF.

In this sample, this clonotype turned up a few times. The V call is TRBV4-2, the J call TRBJ2-7; tentatively, D is TRBD2 (7 bases). CDR1 is LGHNA, CDR2 YNFKEQ, per germline. There are 16 residues in the CDR3. With 1 base removed from V and 4 bases from J, the gap between germline ends came to 17 bases. CDR3 in amino acids: CASSQAPQGGGYEQYF. The DNA of the CDR3 is TGTGCCAGCAGCCAAGCCCCCCAGGGAGGGGGTTACGAGCAGTACTTC.

This clonotype appeared many times. The chain employs TRBV15 and TRBJ1-2; perhaps TRBD1 as D (6 bases). Trimming removed 0 bases from V and 4 bases from J, with 9 bases in between. Per germline, CDR1 LNHNV and CDR2 YYDKDF (reference sequence). The CDR3 loop spans 14 amino acids. The CDR3 is CATSRDRGGYGYTF. DNA for the CDR3: TGTGCCACCAGCAGAGACAGGGGCGGCTATGGCTACACCTTC.

This clonotype was counted a few times. The chain employs TRBV6-2 or TRBV6-3 and TRBJ2-7, with a tentative D call TRBD1 (6 bases). CDR1 is MNHEY and CDR2 is SVGEGT in the germline V gene. Trimming removed 5 bases from V and 3 bases from J, with 14 bases in between. This CDR3 spans 14 amino acids. The CDR3 spells CASSRTGIRYEQYF. DNA for the CDR3: TGTGCCAGCAGTCGAACAGGGATCCGCTACGAGCAGTACTTC.

The rearrangement links TRBV7-6 to TRBJ2-7; TRBD2 agrees at 7 bases. CDR1 is SGHVS and CDR2 is FNYEAQ in the germline V gene. This CDR3 contains 15 residues. The junction had 9 bases not matched to a gene; V was cut back by 5 bases and J by 2 bases. In DNA form, the CDR3 reads TGTGCCAGCAGCCCTCGCCGGCTAGCGGCCTACGAGCAGTACTTC. Residues: CASSPRRLAAYEQYF.